This T cell receptor beta chain was sequenced during a study of yellow fever vaccine responses in identical twins. In the case of this clonotype: Its antigen is currently unknown.

General study findings and limits: Reportedly, twins' vaccine T cell responses looked partly convergent and partly personalized.

Trimming removed 3 bases from V and 6 bases from J, with 12 bases in between. The germline gives CDR1 LNHDA, CDR2 SQIVND (reference sequence). The CDR3 is 13 amino acids. MiXCR was run by TCRdb on the RT-PCR reads, yielding one entry per CDR3 protein. The data contain about 16,000 distinct CDR3 sequences, 82% of them singletons. The sequences come from T cells from blood (PBMCs), unsorted or a sorted subset (not recorded which), collected before or after yellow fever vaccination (not recorded which). The origin of this receptor is a woman aged 18-29 years who received the yellow fever vaccine. The rearrangement joins TRBV19 to TRBJ2-7; D remains unclear. As DNA, the CDR3 is TGTGCCAGTAGTATTTCCTTCTCTACCGAGCAGTACTTC. This encodes CASSISFSTEQYF.